These 12 T cell receptor beta chains were sequenced from one sample in a study of blood T cells in healthy people across ages. The authors ran a second PCR of about 6 to 11 cycles using a sample-barcoded 5' primer and a J-beta primer mix. TCRdb re-analysed the 5' RACE reads in MiXCR, keeping a single row per CDR3 protein. Of 900,000 to 950,000 distinct CDR3 sequences listed, about 28% are singletons. These sequences were also reported in another study, on T cells of mothers and their children.

The specimen sequenced was blood. The receptors shown here come from a woman in her thirties or forties in good health.

V gene TRBV7-2 combines with J gene TRBJ1-4, with D possibly being TRBD1 (6 bases). The ends were cut back, 8 bases at V and 8 bases at J, with 9 bases in the middle. CDR1 is SGHTA, CDR2 FQGNSA, per germline. The CDR3 is 11 amino acids. CDR3 DNA sequence: TGTGCCAGCCGGGGGCGAGAAAAACTGTTTTTT. Its translation: CASRGREKLFF.

Only a few counts were recorded for this clonotype. V usage is TRBV6-1 and J usage is TRBJ1-2, with TRBD1 matching over 9 bases. Germline lookup yields CDR1 MNHNS and CDR2 SASEGT. CDR3 length equals 15 residues. Trimming cost V 2 bases and J 5 bases; bases outside gene matches: 6. Here the CDR3 DNA reads TGTGCCAGCAGTGAAAGAACAGGGGGCCTTTATGGCTACACCTTC. Its translation is CASSERTGGLYGYTF.

This clonotype occurred many times. The V and J genes are TRBV20-1 and TRBJ2-5; no clear D. CDR1 and CDR2 (germline): DFQATT, SNEGSKA (reference sequence). Trimming shortened V by 0 bases and J by 7 bases, and 12 bases separated the two germline ends. The CDR3 sequence is 13 residues long. DNA of the CDR3: TGCAGTGCTAGAGATGGAAAGAAAGGGACCCAGTACTTC. Protein product: CSARDGKKGTQYF.

The V and J genes are TRBV12-3 or TRBV12-4 and TRBJ2-5; weak D call: TRBD1 (6 bases). Trimming removed 3 bases from V and 2 bases from J, with 13 bases in between. CDR3 length equals 15 residues. Written as DNA, the CDR3 is TGTGCCAGCAGTTTTCGCCGGACAGTGCAAGAGACCCAGTACTTC. Its translation is CASSFRRTVQETQYF.

About this clonotype: A read error may be the cause here, since a much bigger clone is one base away. The genes are TRBV12-3 or TRBV12-4 and TRBJ1-2; D might be TRBD1 (5 bases). The CDR3 extends over 14 amino acids. CDR3 sequence: CVTAGRMRGYGYTF. In DNA, the CDR3 is TGTGTCACCGCAGGCAGGATGAGGGGCTATGGCTACACCTTC.

The genes are TRBV29-1 and TRBJ2-7; tentatively, D is TRBD1 (5 bases). Germline V lookup: CDR1 SQVTM, CDR2 ANQGSEA. Trimming left V 6 bases short and J 7 bases short, with 16 bases between. This CDR3 is built from 12 residues. Written as DNA, the CDR3 is TGCAGCGTCCGTGTAAGGGGTAATGAGCAGTACTTC. Translated, it gives CSVRVRGNEQYF.

This clonotype showed up just a few times. The chain couples TRBV5-1 to TRBJ1-4; possibly TRBD1 for D (6 bases). The V end was cut by 3 bases, the J end by 0 bases, with 12 bases between. Germline CDR1 SGHRS, CDR2 YFSETQ. The CDR3 has 16 residues. The CDR3 DNA is TGCGCCAGCAGCTGGAGGACAGTCACAACTAATGAAAAACTGTTTTTT. Its translation: CASSWRTVTTNEKLFF. The variable domain in full, with the rest retrieved from reference TRBV5-1 and TRBJ1-4, is KAGVTQTPRYLIKTRGQQVTLSCSPISGHRSVSWYQQTPGQGLQFLFEYFSETQRNKGNFPGRFSGRQFSNSRSEMNVSTLELGDSALYLCASSWRTVTTNEKLFFGSGTQLSVL.

This clonotype was counted ten times or more. The chain joins TRBV12-3 or TRBV12-4 to TRBJ1-5; 9 bases map to TRBD1. The CDR3 length is 13 residues. V lost 6 bases and J lost 6; bases outside the gene matches: 3. The CDR3 protein is CASRGTGSQPQHF. CDR3 nucleotide sequence: TGTGCCAGCAGGGGGACAGGGAGTCAGCCCCAGCATTTT.

V and J are TRBV12-3 or TRBV12-4 and TRBJ2-7, with a weak D call TRBD2 (5 bases). V was clipped by 2 bases and J by 3 bases, with 11 bases between them. The CDR3 has 14 amino acids. The CDR3 DNA reads as TGTGCCAGCAGTTTAAGTGGGGAGAGCTACGAGCAGTACTTC. It yields the protein CASSLSGESYEQYF.

J is TRBJ2-7 and V is TRBV5-6; D is tentatively TRBD1 or TRBD2 (5 bases each). Germline CDR1 is SGHDT and CDR2 is YYEEEE. The CDR3 has 18 amino acids. V lost 4 bases, J lost 0 bases, and 23 bases lay in between. The CDR3 region has the DNA TGTGCCAGCAGCCCGAAAATCAGGGACCTCTCGAGCTCCTACGAGCAGTACTTC. Translation gives CASSPKIRDLSSSYEQYF.

This rearrangement joins TRBV4-3 to TRBJ2-3; TRBD2 matches 9 bases. This CDR3 region has 15 residues. The V and J ends lost 4 bases and 4 bases, in that order; junction bases with no gene match: 6. CDR1 is LGHNA, CDR2 YSLEER, per germline. The DNA for the CDR3 is TGCGCCAGCAGCCGCGGCGGGGGGGTTGCAGATACGCAGTATTTT. This gives the protein CASSRGGGVADTQYF.

This clonotype was observed at least ten times. The rearrangement uses TRBV6-6 and TRBJ1-1; tentative D call: TRBD1 (5 bases). CDR3 length equals 15 residues. Germline V gene data show CDR1 as MNHNY and CDR2 as SVGAGI (reference sequence). V gave up 5 bases and J gave up 4 bases, with 17 bases separating them. CDR3 coding DNA: TGTGCCAGCAGTCAGAATCCTCAAAGGGGCACTGAAGCTTTCTTT. Its protein is CASSQNPQRGTEAFF.